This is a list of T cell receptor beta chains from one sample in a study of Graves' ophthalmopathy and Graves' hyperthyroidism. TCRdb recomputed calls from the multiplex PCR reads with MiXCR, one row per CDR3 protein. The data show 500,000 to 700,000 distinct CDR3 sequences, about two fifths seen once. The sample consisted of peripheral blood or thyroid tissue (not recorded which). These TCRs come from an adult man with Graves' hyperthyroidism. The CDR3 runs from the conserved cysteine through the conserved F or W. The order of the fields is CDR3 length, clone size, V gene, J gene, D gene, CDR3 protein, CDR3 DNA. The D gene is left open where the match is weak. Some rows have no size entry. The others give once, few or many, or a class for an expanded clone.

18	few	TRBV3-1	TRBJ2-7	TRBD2	CASSQEHPRVAGYYEQYF	TGTGCCAGCAGCCAAGAACATCCTCGGGTAGCGGGATACTACGAGCAGTACTTC
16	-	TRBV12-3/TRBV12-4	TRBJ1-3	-	CASSFSNRGSGNTIYF	TGTGCCAGCAGTTTCTCGAACAGAGGCTCTGGAAACACCATATATTTT
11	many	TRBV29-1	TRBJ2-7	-	CSVEYGYEQYF	TGCAGCGTTGAATATGGCTACGAGCAGTACTTC
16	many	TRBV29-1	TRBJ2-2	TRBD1	CSVEGKTGTNTGELFF	TGCAGCGTTGAAGGGAAGACAGGGACGAACACCGGGGAGCTGTTTTTT
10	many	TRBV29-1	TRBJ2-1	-	CSVETGEQFF	TGCAGCGTTGAAACGGGGGAGCAGTTCTTC
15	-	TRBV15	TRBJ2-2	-	CATSREKAAIGELFF	TGTGCCACCAGCAGAGAAAAGGCGGCAATCGGGGAGCTGTTTTTT
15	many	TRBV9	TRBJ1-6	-	CASSVDSSYNSPLHF	TGTGCCAGCAGCGTAGACAGCTCCTATAATTCACCCCTCCACTTT
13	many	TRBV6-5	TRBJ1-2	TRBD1	CASSTTGGYGYTF	TGTGCCAGCAGTACGACAGGGGGCTATGGCTACACCTTC
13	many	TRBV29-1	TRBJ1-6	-	CSVREGVNSPLHF	TGCAGCGTTCGGGAGGGTGTGAATTCACCCCTCCACTTT
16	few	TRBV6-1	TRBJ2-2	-	CASSEATRVFSRELFF	TGTGCCAGCAGTGAGGCTACCAGGGTGTTCTCACGGGAGCTGTTTTTT
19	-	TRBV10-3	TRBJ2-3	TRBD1	CASIRTGRASYPSTDTQYF	TGTGCCAGCATCCGGACAGGGCGGGCCTCCTACCCTAGCACAGATACGCAGTATTTT
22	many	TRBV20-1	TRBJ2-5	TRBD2	CSARFGPLLASGSGSYRETQYF	TGCAGTGCTAGATTCGGTCCACTCCTGGCTAGCGGGAGCGGGAGCTATAGAGAGACCCAGTACTTC
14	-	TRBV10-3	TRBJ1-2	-	CASSLYPVTSGNTF	TGTGCCAGCAGTTTATATCCAGTGACCTCTGGAAACACCTTC
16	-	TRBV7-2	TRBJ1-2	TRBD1	CASSHIRDRETYGYTF	TGTGCCAGCAGCCATATCCGGGACAGGGAGACCTATGGCTACACCTTC
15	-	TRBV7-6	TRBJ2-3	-	CAGSLVSGSTDTQYF	TGTGCCGGCAGCTTAGTTTCCGGGAGCACAGATACGCAGTATTTT
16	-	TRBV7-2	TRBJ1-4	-	CASSQEGLEADEKLFF	TGTGCCAGCAGCCAAGAGGGGCTAGAGGCAGATGAAAAACTGTTTTTT
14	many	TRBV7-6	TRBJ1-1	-	CASSLGVENTEAFF	TGTGCCAGCAGCTTAGGGGTAGAGAACACTGAAGCTTTCTTT
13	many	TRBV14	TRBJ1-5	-	CASSQDWDQPQHF	TGTGCCAGCAGCCAAGATTGGGATCAGCCCCAGCATTTT
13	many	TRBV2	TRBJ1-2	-	CARRAPSNYGYTF	TGTGCCAGGCGGGCACCCTCTAACTATGGCTACACCTTC
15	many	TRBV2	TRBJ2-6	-	CASSPALSGANVLTF	TGTGCCAGCAGCCCCGCCCTCTCTGGGGCCAACGTCCTGACTTTC
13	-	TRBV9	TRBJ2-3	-	CASSVAHGDTQYF	TGTGCCAGCAGCGTAGCCCACGGGGATACGCAGTATTTT
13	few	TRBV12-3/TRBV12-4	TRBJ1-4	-	CASSFGQAEKLFF	TGTGCCAGCAGTTTTGGGCAGGCCGAAAAACTGTTTTTT
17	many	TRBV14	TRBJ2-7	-	CASSPQGGAAASYEQYF	TGTGCCAGCAGCCCCCAGGGGGGCGCGGCCGCGTCATACGAGCAGTACTTC
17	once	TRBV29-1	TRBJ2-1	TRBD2	CSVDGLAGAHSYNEQFF	TGCAGCGTTGATGGACTAGCGGGAGCCCACTCCTACAATGAGCAGTTCTTC
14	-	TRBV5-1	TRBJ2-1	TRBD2	CASSPGLAGDEQFF	TGTGCCAGCAGCCCGGGACTAGCGGGAGACGAGCAGTTCTTC
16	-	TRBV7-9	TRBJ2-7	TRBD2	CASSLISGGAINEQYF	TGTGCCAGCAGCTTAATTAGCGGGGGGGCCATTAATGAGCAGTACTTC
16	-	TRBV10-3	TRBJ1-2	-	CAISEAGLEGAYGYTF	TGTGCCATCAGTGAGGCAGGGCTTGAGGGAGCGTACGGCTACACCTTC
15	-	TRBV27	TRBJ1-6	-	CASSLYGEGNSPLHF	TGTGCCAGCAGTTTATATGGGGAGGGTAATTCACCCCTCCACTTT
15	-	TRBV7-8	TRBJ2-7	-	CASSLGTASTYEQYF	TGTGCCAGCAGCTTGGGGACCGCTTCTACCTACGAGCAGTACTTC
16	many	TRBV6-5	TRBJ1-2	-	CASSYSSYRIGYGYTF	TGTGCCAGCAGTTACTCGAGTTACCGGATAGGCTATGGCTACACCTTC
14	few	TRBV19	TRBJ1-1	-	CASSIVAGDTEAFF	TGTGCCAGTAGTATTGTGGCAGGGGACACTGAAGCTTTCTTT
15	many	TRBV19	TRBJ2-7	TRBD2	CASSELAGNSYEQYF	TGTGCCAGTAGTGAGCTAGCGGGGAACTCCTACGAGCAGTACTTC
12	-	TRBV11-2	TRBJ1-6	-	CASSPDRWALHF	TGTGCCAGCAGCCCCGACAGGTGGGCCCTCCACTTT
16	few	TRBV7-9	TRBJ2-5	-	CASSLGLSPPEETQYF	TGTGCCAGCAGCTTGGGCCTTTCCCCGCCTGAAGAGACCCAGTACTTC
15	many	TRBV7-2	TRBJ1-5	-	CASSFGGVGNQPQHF	TGTGCCAGCAGCTTCGGGGGTGTGGGCAATCAGCCCCAGCATTTT
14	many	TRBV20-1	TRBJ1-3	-	CSARPGYSGNTIYF	TGCAGTGCTAGACCGGGGTACTCTGGAAACACCATATATTTT
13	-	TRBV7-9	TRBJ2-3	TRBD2	CASWSGTTDTQYF	TGTGCCAGCTGGTCCGGGACTACCGATACGCAGTATTTT
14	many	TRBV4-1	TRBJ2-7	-	CASSLAQGKYEQYF	TGCGCCAGCAGCCTCGCTCAGGGGAAGTACGAGCAGTACTTC
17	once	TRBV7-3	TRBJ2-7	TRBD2	CASSPTSTGGSTYEQYF	TGTGCCAGCAGCCCGACGTCGACGGGGGGATCCACCTACGAGCAGTACTTC